The clone carrying this TCR beta chain was detected only a few times. The record originates from a study of T-cell reconstitution after alpha-beta-depleted transplantation in children. Germline-derived CDR1 and CDR2 are MNHEY and SVGEGT. The CDR3 contains 15 residues. The trim removed 6 bases at V and 7 bases at J, leaving 10 bases unmatched. Unique molecular identifiers featured in how the TCRbeta library was prepared. MiXCR was run by TCRdb on the PCR reads, yielding one entry per CDR3 protein. The data show 500,000 to 600,000 distinct CDR3 sequences, with about 16% seen just once and 3.3% held by the top ten.

This TCR derives from a human donor who donated a stem cell graft to a child with acute lymphoblastic leukemia. The sample consisted of PBMCs from the stem cell graft donor, taken from the stem cell graft. The chain carries TRBV6-2 or TRBV6-3 and TRBJ2-1, with 9 bases fitting TRBD1. CDR3: CASRPTGGRINEQFF. The CDR3 DNA is TGTGCCAGCAGGCCCACAGGGGGCAGGATTAATGAGCAGTTCTTC.